This TCR beta chain was found in a study of T cells in Graves' hyperthyroidism and ophthalmopathy. This CDR3 spans 14 amino acids. CDR1 and CDR2 (germline): SGHRS, YFSETQ. Worth noting for this clonotype: Its specificity is not known. A much bigger clone sits one base away, suggesting this may be a read error.

TCR beta CDR3 regions were amplified from RNA transcripts. The HTBI primer set drove a first-round RT-PCR of the TCR CDR3. TCRdb reprocessed the multiplex PCR reads via MiXCR and lists one record per CDR3 protein. The sample lists a few hundred thousand distinct CDR3 sequences, about 20% occurring once. Study-level findings and limits: Ophthalmopathy and stable hyperthyroidism were separated by a 13 V-J model.

Diagnostic assessment was based on clinical symptoms, serum thyroxine and TRAb, thyroid ultrasound and orbital computed tomography. This TCR derives from a woman aged 45-60 years with Graves' hyperthyroidism. This chain links TRBV5-1 with TRBJ1-1; D remains ambiguous. Sequencing input: blood. CDR3 loop: CASSTDGRNTEASF. The CDR3, as DNA: TGCGCCAGCAGCACCGACGGGAGAAACACTGAAGCTTCCTTT. Full variable domain (rest looked up from reference TRBV5-1 and TRBJ1-1): KAGVTQTPRYLIKTRGQQVTLSCSPISGHRSVSWYQQTPGQGLQFLFEYFSETQRNKGNFPGRFSGRQFSNSRSEMNVSTLELGDSALYLCASSTDGRNTEASFGQGTRLTVV.